Given below is one T cell receptor beta chain in context. What it binds is unknown. This record belongs to a study of cytomegalovirus exposure and HLA in healthy donors. Study-level points and caveats: Analyzed later, association rates of TCRs varied across HLA loci, with DRB1 most and HLA-C fewest. With further analysis later on, most CMV-associated TCR beta chains appeared HLA-restricted. A highly shared variant cluster was judged a likely technical artifact.

The primer mix had 60 Vbeta and 13 Jbeta primers. TCRdb keeps only in-frame clones here, not all; method: immunoSEQ multiplex PCR. Of fewer than 200,000 clones listed, 70% to 90% are singletons. V shed 2 bases and J shed 2 bases, with 7 bases lying between them. Per the germline V gene, CDR1 is SEHNR and CDR2 is FQNEAQ (reference sequence). CDR3 size: 13 residues. The chain uses TRBV7-9 and TRBJ2-7; D call uncertain. Sequencing was performed on PBMCs. The sequence was obtained from a woman aged 18 to 35 in good health and CMV-seronegative. In DNA, the CDR3 is TGTGCCAGCAGCTTATGGCCGACCTACGAGCAGTACTTC. Amino acid sequence: CASSLWPTYEQYF.